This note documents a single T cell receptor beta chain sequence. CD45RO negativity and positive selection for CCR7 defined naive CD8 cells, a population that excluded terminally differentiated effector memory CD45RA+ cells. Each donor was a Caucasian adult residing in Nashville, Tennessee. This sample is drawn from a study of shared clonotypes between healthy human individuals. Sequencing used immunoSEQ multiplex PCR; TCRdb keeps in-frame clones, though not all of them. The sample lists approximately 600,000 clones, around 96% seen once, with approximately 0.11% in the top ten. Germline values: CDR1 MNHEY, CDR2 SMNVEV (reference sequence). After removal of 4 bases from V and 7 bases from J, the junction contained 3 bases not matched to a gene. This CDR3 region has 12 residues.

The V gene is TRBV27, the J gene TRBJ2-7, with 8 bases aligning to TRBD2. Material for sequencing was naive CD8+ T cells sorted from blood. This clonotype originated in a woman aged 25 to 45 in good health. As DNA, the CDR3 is TGTGCCAGCAGTTCTATAGCGGGGGAGCAGTACTTC. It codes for CASSSIAGEQYF.